The 4 T cell receptor beta chains below all came from one sample that was sequenced in a study of blood T cell repertoires in COVID-19. Some clones are missing from TCRdb's copy, which holds only in-frame ones; the method was immunoSEQ multiplex PCR. The sample records around 72,000 clones, roughly 90% being singletons. The sequenced sample consisted of peripheral blood. Receptors originate from a woman in her forties or fifties with acute or convalescent COVID-19.

The J gene is TRBJ1-4, the V gene TRBV30; D is perhaps TRBD1 (5 bases). Germline assignment: CDR1 GTSNPN and CDR2 SVGIG (reference sequence). V lost 4 bases to trimming and J lost 0 bases, with 12 bases between them. The CDR3 covers 15 residues. The CDR3 DNA is TGTGCCTGGACCCGGGACTTCGCAACTAATGAAAAACTGTTTTTT. It yields the protein CAWTRDFATNEKLFF.

The chain uses TRBV29-1 and TRBJ1-2; 8 bases map to TRBD1. CDR1 and CDR2 (germline): SQVTM, ANQGSEA. This CDR3 region has 12 residues. With 3 bases clipped from V and 8 bases from J, the junction kept 5 bases outside the gene matches. The CDR3 coding sequence is TGCAGCGTTGACCGACAGGGGCTCGGCTACACCTTC. It is translated as CSVDRQGLGYTF.

This chain connects TRBV27 to TRBJ1-1; 7 bases map to TRBD1. The V segment lost 0 bases and the J segment 0 bases; nucleotides outside the gene matches: 7. The CDR3 consists of 17 residues. Germline loops: CDR1 MNHEY, CDR2 SMNVEV (reference sequence). CDR3 bases: TGTGCCAGCAGTTTATCTGTGGGGACAGCAGTGAACACTGAAGCTTTCTTT. Translated: CASSLSVGTAVNTEAFF.

The genes are TRBV19 and TRBJ2-7, with 7 bases fitting TRBD2. Germline V gives CDR1 LNHDA, CDR2 SQIVND (reference sequence). Trimming took 3 bases from V and 7 from J; bases not matched to a gene: 12. This CDR3 has 15 amino acids. The CDR3 nucleotides are TGTGCCAGTAGTATGGCGCCTGAGCGGGGCGTGGAGCAGTACTTC. Translated: CASSMAPERGVEQYF.